The 28 T cell receptor beta chains below all came from one sample that was sequenced in a study of identical twins. TCRdb independently ran MiXCR on the 5' RACE reads; one entry per CDR3 protein. The sample lists 200,000 to 250,000 distinct CDR3 sequences; 6.5% to 9% were seen once. This sample was shared with a second study, whose subject was yellow fever vaccine responses in identical twins.

Specimen: CD8+ T cells sorted from blood. Receptors originate from a woman under 30 in good health.

This clonotype turned up a few times. The V call is TRBV15, the J call TRBJ2-7, with 12 nucleotides matching TRBD2. The V and J ends lost 3 bases and 6 bases, in that order; junction bases with no gene match: 6. The CDR3 runs 15 residues. Germline-derived CDR1 and CDR2 are LNHNV and YYDKDF (reference sequence). The CDR3 sequence is CATSSPPGLAGEQYF. CDR3 bases: TGTGCCACCAGCAGCCCCCCGGGACTAGCGGGCGAGCAGTACTTC.

The sample holds many counts of this clonotype. The chain recombines TRBV14 with TRBJ2-3; no definite D call. CDR1 is SGHDN and CDR2 is FVKESK in the germline V gene. The CDR3 runs 13 residues. Trimming cost V 0 bases and J 6 bases, with 7 bases left between them. CDR3 bases: TGTGCCAGCAGCCAAGAAAGGTGGGATACGCAGTATTTT. This sequence encodes CASSQERWDTQYF.

The chain uses TRBV6-9 and TRBJ2-7; 7 bases align to TRBD2. The germline gives CDR1 MNHGY, CDR2 SVAAGI. V shed 10 bases, J shed 6 bases, and the junction held 15 bases outside the gene matches. This CDR3 is built from 14 residues. CDR3 sequence (DNA): TGTGCCACTCCGAGCTCGCGGGAGCGCGGCGAGCAGTACTTC. Protein: CATPSSRERGEQYF.

This clonotype appeared a few times. The V and J genes are TRBV9 and TRBJ2-7; 8 bases match TRBD2. This CDR3 spans 16 amino acids. Per germline, CDR1 SGDLS and CDR2 YYNGEE. J was trimmed by 6 bases and V by 4 bases; bases with no gene match: 15. The CDR3 here is CASSPEGGAGGSEQYF. The CDR3 region has the DNA TGTGCCAGCAGCCCCGAGGGGGGTGCGGGAGGCTCCGAGCAGTACTTC.

V gene TRBV9 combines with J gene TRBJ1-2; D perhaps matches TRBD1 (5 bases). Deletions cut 0 bases from V and 3 bases from J, with 21 bases between. Germline CDR1 SGDLS, CDR2 YYNGEE. The length of the CDR3 is 18 residues. CDR3 region: CASSVGGMFQGEYYGYTF. The DNA of the CDR3 is TGTGCCAGCAGCGTAGGAGGGATGTTCCAGGGAGAATACTATGGCTACACCTTC.

This clonotype was seen ten or more times. This sequence joins TRBV7-9 and TRBJ2-1; 8 bases align to TRBD1. From germline, CDR1 is SEHNR and CDR2 FQNEAQ (reference sequence). Trimming removed 3 bases from V and 1 base from J; junction bases left unmatched: 8. This CDR3 has 17 residues. CDR3 protein: CASSFNLGQGSYNEQFF. The CDR3 bases are TGTGCCAGCAGCTTTAACTTAGGACAGGGTTCCTACAATGAGCAGTTCTTC. Variable domain in full (rest from reference TRBV7-9 and TRBJ2-1): DTGVSQNPRHKITKRGQNVTFRCDPISEHNRLYWYRQTLGQGPEFLTYFQNEAQLEKSRLLSDRFSAERPKGSFSTLEIQRTEQGDSAMYLCASSFNLGQGSYNEQFFGPGTRLTVL.

The chain links TRBV29-1 to TRBJ2-7; D possibly corresponds to TRBD1 (6 bases). From germline, CDR1 is SQVTM and CDR2 ANQGSEA. The CDR3 has 12 residues. The ends were cut back, 3 bases at V and 3 bases at J, with 9 bases in the middle. CDR3 sequence: CSVEDSLYEQYF. The DNA of the CDR3 is TGCAGCGTTGAGGACAGTCTCTACGAGCAGTACTTC.

The chain links TRBV6-5 to TRBJ2-3; D gene unclear. CDR3 length: 15 residues. Trimming cost V 0 bases and J 3 bases, with 10 bases left between them. In germline, CDR1 is MNHEY, CDR2 SVGAGI. The CDR3 protein is CASSYSVAKTDTQYF. DNA of the CDR3: TGTGCCAGCAGTTACTCAGTCGCTAAGACAGATACGCAGTATTTT.

There are many counts of this clonotype. This chain joins TRBV7-6 and TRBJ2-3; 13 bases match TRBD2. J lost 4 bases, V lost 5 bases, and 3 bases had no gene match. In germline, CDR1 is SGHVS, CDR2 FNYEAQ. The CDR3 loop spans 15 amino acids. In nucleotides, the CDR3 is TGTGCCAGCAGCCCCGGGACTAGCGGGGCAGATACGCAGTATTTT. Amino acids: CASSPGTSGADTQYF.

This clonotype showed up just a few times. This chain connects TRBV9 to TRBJ2-3; 13 bases agree with TRBD2. The CDR3 contains 17 residues. Germline CDR1 SGDLS, CDR2 YYNGEE. Unmatched junction bases numbered 4, after V lost 3 bases and J lost 0 bases. CDR3 nucleotide sequence: TGTGCCAGCAGCGCATGGACTAGCGGGGGTAGCACAGATACGCAGTATTTT. It is translated as CASSAWTSGGSTDTQYF.

This clonotype was observed a few times. At one end, the junction sequence differs from germline, possibly due to a read error. The J gene is TRBJ1-2, the V gene TRBV2; a possible D gene is TRBD1 (5 bases). Germline-derived CDR1 and CDR2 are SNHLY and FYNNEI. The CDR3 covers 12 residues. This CDR3 reads CASIPGRYGHTF. The CDR3 nucleotides read TGTGCCAGCATTCCGGGACGGTATGGCCACACCTTC.

This clonotype was seen repeatedly, ten times or more. The J gene is TRBJ2-1, the V gene TRBV29-1; TRBD2 matches at 10 bases. V trimming: 0 bases; J trimming: 6 bases; junction bases outside the gene matches: 5. CDR3 length equals 15 residues. CDR1 is SQVTM and CDR2 is ANQGSEA in the germline V gene. The CDR3 DNA follows: TGCAGCGTTGAAGAAGCGGGAGGGCCGAGCAATGAGCAGTTCTTC. It yields the protein CSVEEAGGPSNEQFF.

V is TRBV11-3 and J is TRBJ2-7; TRBD2 matches at 10 bases. Trimming cost V 2 bases and J 5 bases; bases outside gene matches: 3. From germline, CDR1 is SGHNT and CDR2 YENEEA. The CDR3 has 14 amino acids. This CDR3 reads CASSLNLAGDEQYF. The CDR3 bases are TGTGCCAGCAGCTTAAATCTAGCGGGAGACGAGCAGTACTTC.

This clonotype was observed at least ten times. The chain carries TRBV6-1 and TRBJ2-1, with no clear D. Germline V CDR1 and CDR2: MNHNS, SASEGT. The CDR3 is 13 residues long. Trimming took off 6 bases at V and 5 bases at J, with 11 bases between the two ends. CDR3 coding DNA: TGTGCCAGCAGCCCCGTGGCGAACAATGAGCAGTTCTTC. As protein: CASSPVANNEQFF.

This clonotype was counted only a few times. J is TRBJ1-1 and V is TRBV11-2; 11 bases map to TRBD1. V was clipped by 7 bases and J by 1 base; unmatched bases: 8. Germline V gene sequence: CDR1 SGHAT, CDR2 FQNNGV. There are 16 residues in the CDR3. CDR3 nucleotide sequence: TGTGCCAGCAAGGAGGGGACAGGGGGAACGAACACTGAAGCTTTCTTT. Protein product: CASKEGTGGTNTEAFF.

The chain recombines TRBV5-1 with TRBJ2-1; unclear D gene. Per the germline V gene, CDR1 is SGHRS and CDR2 is YFSETQ. The CDR3 is 17 amino acids. V was cut by 1 base and J by 4 bases, with 18 bases left in between. Here the CDR3 reads CASSLIPNYFSYNEQFF. The CDR3 DNA reads as TGCGCCAGCAGCTTGATCCCAAACTATTTCTCTTACAATGAGCAGTTCTTC.

This clonotype was recorded a few times. The genes are TRBV6-2 or TRBV6-3 and TRBJ2-3, with 12 bases matching TRBD2. After removal of 6 bases from V and 8 bases from J, the junction contained 24 bases not matched to a gene. CDR1 and CDR2 from the germline V gene are MNHEY and SVGEGT. There are 20 residues in the CDR3. The CDR3 spells CASRQGAYSNPSGRAITQYF. DNA of the CDR3: TGTGCCAGCAGGCAGGGGGCTTACTCTAATCCTAGCGGGAGGGCCATTACGCAGTATTTT.

The chain couples TRBV20-1 to TRBJ2-1; possible D gene TRBD2, 6 bases. From germline, CDR1 is DFQATT and CDR2 SNEGSKA (reference sequence). V lost 4 bases and J 7 bases, leaving 11 bases between the germline ends. The CDR3 length is 12 residues. The CDR3 loop reads CSAKTSLNEQFF. For the CDR3, the DNA is TGCAGTGCTAAAACTAGCTTGAATGAGCAGTTCTTC.

A few counts support this clonotype. The chain joins TRBV24-1 to TRBJ1-2; 8 positions match TRBD1. The germline CDR1 and CDR2 sequences are KGHDR and SFDVKD. The V segment lost 4 bases and the J segment 0 bases; nucleotides outside the gene matches: 3. The CDR3 is 15 amino acids. The CDR3 here is CATSDSDRANYGYTF. The CDR3, as DNA: TGTGCCACCAGTGACTCGGACAGGGCTAACTATGGCTACACCTTC.

The gene calls are TRBV6-5 and TRBJ2-7; a possible D gene is TRBD2 (5 bases). Germline CDR1 and CDR2: MNHEY and SVGAGI. V gave up 2 bases and J gave up 5 bases, with 10 bases separating them. The CDR3 totals 13 residues. CDR3: CASSYKDWDEQYF. The CDR3 bases are TGTGCCAGCAGTTACAAGGACTGGGACGAGCAGTACTTC.

This clonotype showed up many times. The chain is built from TRBV27 and TRBJ2-2; no reliable D call. The CDR3 is made up of 14 amino acids. Germline CDR1 is MNHEY and CDR2 is SMNVEV (reference sequence). Trimming took 3 bases from V and 5 from J, leaving 10 bases between them. DNA for the CDR3: TGTGCCAGCAGTTTCGCGTCGAGGACCGGGGAGCTGTTTTTT. Its translation is CASSFASRTGELFF.

This clonotype showed up many times. The chain links TRBV28 to TRBJ2-2; perhaps TRBD2 as D (6 bases). The CDR3 is 15 residues long. V lost 3 bases and J 1 base, leaving 9 bases between the germline ends. Germline V gene data show CDR1 as MDHEN and CDR2 as SYDVKM. The CDR3 region is CASSFRRGNTGELFF. As DNA, the CDR3 is TGTGCCAGCAGTTTTCGGCGGGGGAACACCGGGGAGCTGTTTTTT.

This clonotype was seen at least ten times. The gene calls are TRBV4-1 and TRBJ2-7; weak D call: TRBD2 (6 bases). The V gene's germline CDR1 is MGHRA and CDR2 YSYEKL. The CDR3 runs to 15 residues. V was pared by 5 bases and J by 2 bases, with 16 bases between. In DNA form, the CDR3 reads TGCGCCAGCAGCGAAACCGGGACTTCAGCCTACGAGCAGTACTTC. Translated, it gives CASSETGTSAYEQYF.

This sequence joins TRBV2 and TRBJ2-5; D is unresolved. Germline lookup yields CDR1 SNHLY and CDR2 FYNNEI. V was trimmed by 2 bases and J by 1 base, leaving 8 bases between them. The CDR3 totals 14 residues. DNA of the CDR3: TGTGCCAGCAGTGAAAGTCTCAGCCAAGAGACCCAGTACTTC. Translation gives CASSESLSQETQYF.

This clonotype appeared many times. The chain links TRBV9 to TRBJ2-7, with D possibly being TRBD2 (6 bases). The CDR3 has 14 residues. Germline V gene sequence: CDR1 SGDLS, CDR2 YYNGEE. V shed 0 bases and J shed 3 bases, with 10 bases lying between them. CDR3 nucleotide sequence: TGTGCCAGCAGCGTAGGGGACTCCTACTACGAGCAGTACTTC. Translation: CASSVGDSYYEQYF.

V and J are TRBV27 and TRBJ2-7, with 7 positions matching TRBD1. Germline-derived CDR1 and CDR2 are MNHEY and SMNVEV (reference sequence). The trim removed 3 bases at V and 4 bases at J, leaving 9 bases unmatched. The CDR3 has 15 amino acids. CDR3: CASSLIRDRVYEQYF. The CDR3 DNA reads TGTGCCAGCAGTTTGATCCGAGACAGGGTTTACGAGCAGTACTTC.

The chain couples TRBV12-3 or TRBV12-4 to TRBJ2-5; TRBD1 agrees at 9 bases. The CDR3 covers 13 residues. After removal of 6 bases from V and 3 bases from J, the junction contained 2 bases not matched to a gene. The CDR3 nucleotides are TGTGCCAGCAGCTGGACAGGGGAAGAGACCCAGTACTTC. It specifies CASSWTGEETQYF.

This chain joins TRBV4-1 and TRBJ2-1; TRBD1 aligns across 7 bases. V dropped 0 bases and J dropped 2; count of bases not matched to a gene: 4. The CDR3 loop spans 16 amino acids. CDR1 and CDR2 (germline): MGHRA, YSYEKL. This CDR3 reads CASSQDEGAAYNEQFF. CDR3 in DNA: TGCGCCAGCAGCCAAGATGAGGGGGCGGCCTACAATGAGCAGTTCTTC.